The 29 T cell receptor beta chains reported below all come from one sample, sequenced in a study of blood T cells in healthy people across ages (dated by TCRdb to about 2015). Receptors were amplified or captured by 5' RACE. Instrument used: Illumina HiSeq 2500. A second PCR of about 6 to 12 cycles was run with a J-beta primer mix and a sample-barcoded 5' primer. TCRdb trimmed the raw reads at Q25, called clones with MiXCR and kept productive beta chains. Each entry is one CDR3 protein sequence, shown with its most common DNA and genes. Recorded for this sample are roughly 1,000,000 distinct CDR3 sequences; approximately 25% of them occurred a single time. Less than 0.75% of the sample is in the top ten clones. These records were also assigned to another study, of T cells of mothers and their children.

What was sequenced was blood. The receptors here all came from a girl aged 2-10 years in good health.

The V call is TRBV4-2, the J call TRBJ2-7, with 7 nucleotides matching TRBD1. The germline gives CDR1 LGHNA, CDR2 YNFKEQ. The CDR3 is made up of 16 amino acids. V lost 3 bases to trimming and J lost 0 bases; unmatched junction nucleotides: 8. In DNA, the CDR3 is TGTGCCAGCAGCCAGCCCGGGACAGATAGCTCCTACGAGCAGTACTTC. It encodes CASSQPGTDSSYEQYF.

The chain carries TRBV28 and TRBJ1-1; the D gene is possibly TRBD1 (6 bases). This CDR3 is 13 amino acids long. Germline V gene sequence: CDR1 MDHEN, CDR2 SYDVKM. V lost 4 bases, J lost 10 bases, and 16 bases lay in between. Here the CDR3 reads CASSYTGSVGAFF. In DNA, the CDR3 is TGTGCCAGCAGTTATACAGGGTCGGTGGGAGCTTTCTTT.

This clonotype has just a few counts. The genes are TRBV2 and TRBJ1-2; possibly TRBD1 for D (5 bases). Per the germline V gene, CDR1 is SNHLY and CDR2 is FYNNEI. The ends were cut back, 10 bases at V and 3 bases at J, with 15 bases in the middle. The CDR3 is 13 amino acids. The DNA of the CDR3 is TGTGCCAATCAGGGTGGTCTCGACTATGGCTACACCTTC. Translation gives CANQGGLDYGYTF.

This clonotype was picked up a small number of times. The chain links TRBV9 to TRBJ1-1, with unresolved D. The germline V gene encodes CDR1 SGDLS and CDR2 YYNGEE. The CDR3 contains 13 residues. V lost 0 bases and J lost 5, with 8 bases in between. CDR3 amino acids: CASSVDQGTEAFF. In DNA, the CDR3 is TGTGCCAGCAGCGTAGACCAAGGGACTGAAGCTTTCTTT.

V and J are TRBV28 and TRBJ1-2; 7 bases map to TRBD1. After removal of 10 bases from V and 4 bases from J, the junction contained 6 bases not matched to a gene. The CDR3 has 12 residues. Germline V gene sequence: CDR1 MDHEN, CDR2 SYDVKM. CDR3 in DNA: TGTGCCATCTCCGGGACAGTCTATGGCTACACCTTC. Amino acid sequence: CAISGTVYGYTF.

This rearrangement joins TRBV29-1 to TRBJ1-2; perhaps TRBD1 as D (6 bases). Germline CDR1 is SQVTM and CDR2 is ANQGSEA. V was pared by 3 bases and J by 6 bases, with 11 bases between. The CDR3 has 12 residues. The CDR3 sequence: CSVDSGDNGYTF. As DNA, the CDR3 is TGCAGCGTTGACTCAGGGGACAATGGCTACACCTTC.

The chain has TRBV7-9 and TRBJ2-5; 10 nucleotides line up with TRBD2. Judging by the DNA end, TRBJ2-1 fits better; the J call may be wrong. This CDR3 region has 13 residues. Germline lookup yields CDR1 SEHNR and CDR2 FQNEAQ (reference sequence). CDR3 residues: CASLEREGNEQFF. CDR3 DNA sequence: TGTGCCAGTCTTGAGCGGGAGGGGAATGAGCAGTTCTTC.

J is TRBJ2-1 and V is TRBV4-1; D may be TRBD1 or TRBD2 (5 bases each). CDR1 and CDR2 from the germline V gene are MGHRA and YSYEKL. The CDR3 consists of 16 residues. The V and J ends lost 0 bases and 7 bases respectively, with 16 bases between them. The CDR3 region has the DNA TGCGCCAGCAGCCAAGACTCCCGGGGCTTTATTAATGAGCAGTTCTTC. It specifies CASSQDSRGFINEQFF.

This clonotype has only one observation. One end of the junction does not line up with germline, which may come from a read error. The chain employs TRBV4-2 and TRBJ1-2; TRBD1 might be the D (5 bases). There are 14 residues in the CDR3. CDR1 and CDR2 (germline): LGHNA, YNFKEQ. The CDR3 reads CTSSPWTTNYGYTF. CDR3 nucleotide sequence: TGTACCAGCAGCCCATGGACAACCAACTATGGCTACACCTTC.

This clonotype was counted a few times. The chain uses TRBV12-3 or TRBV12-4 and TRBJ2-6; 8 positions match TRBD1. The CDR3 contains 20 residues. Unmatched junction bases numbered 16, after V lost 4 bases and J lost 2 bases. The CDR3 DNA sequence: TGTGCCAGCAGTTACTACGTACCCAGGGGGCCAGAAACTGGGGCCAACGTCCTGACTTTC. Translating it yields CASSYYVPRGPETGANVLTF.

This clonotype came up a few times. CDR3 in DNA: TGTGCCAGCAGTCGGCCCATAGGGAACAATGAGCAGTTCTTC. Its translation: CASSRPIGNNEQFF. The rearrangement uses TRBV6-5 and TRBJ2-5; no clear D. The J call may not be correct, given that the DNA end is closer to TRBJ2-1. CDR3 size: 14 residues. Germline CDR1 MNHEY, CDR2 SVGAGI.

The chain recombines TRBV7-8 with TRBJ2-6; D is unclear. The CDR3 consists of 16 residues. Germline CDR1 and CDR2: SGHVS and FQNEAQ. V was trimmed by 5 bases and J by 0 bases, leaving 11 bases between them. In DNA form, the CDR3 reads TGTGCCAGCAGCCCTCAGGTGTCCTCTGGGGCCAACGTCCTGACTTTC. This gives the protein CASSPQVSSGANVLTF.

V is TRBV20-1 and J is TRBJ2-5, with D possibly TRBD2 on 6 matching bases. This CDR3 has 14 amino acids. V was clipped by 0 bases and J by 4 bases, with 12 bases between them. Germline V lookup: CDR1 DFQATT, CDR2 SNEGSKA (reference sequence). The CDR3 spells CSARESRLGETQYF. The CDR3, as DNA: TGCAGTGCTAGAGAATCAAGACTAGGAGAGACCCAGTACTTC.

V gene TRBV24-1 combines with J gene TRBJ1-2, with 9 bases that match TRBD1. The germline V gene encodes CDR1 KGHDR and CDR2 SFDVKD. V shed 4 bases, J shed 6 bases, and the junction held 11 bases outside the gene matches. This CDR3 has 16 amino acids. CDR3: CATSEGQGHPDDGYTF. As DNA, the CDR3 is TGTGCCACCAGTGAGGGACAGGGACATCCTGACGATGGCTACACCTTC.

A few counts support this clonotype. The CDR3 nucleotides read TGTGCCAGCAGCCAAGATTGGGATGATGATGAGCAGTTCTTC. It translates to CASSQDWDDDEQFF. The V and J genes are TRBV14 and TRBJ2-5; D is unclear. The DNA end lines up better with TRBJ2-1; the J call may be wrong. Per the germline V gene, CDR1 is SGHDN and CDR2 is FVKESK. The CDR3 is 14 amino acids.

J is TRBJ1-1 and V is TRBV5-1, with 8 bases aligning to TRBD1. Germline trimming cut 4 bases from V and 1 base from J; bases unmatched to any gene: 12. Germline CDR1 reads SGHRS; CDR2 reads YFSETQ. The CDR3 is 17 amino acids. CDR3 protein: CASSQIAGGGTNTEAFF. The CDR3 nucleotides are TGCGCCAGCAGCCAAATAGCAGGGGGCGGTACGAACACTGAAGCTTTCTTT.

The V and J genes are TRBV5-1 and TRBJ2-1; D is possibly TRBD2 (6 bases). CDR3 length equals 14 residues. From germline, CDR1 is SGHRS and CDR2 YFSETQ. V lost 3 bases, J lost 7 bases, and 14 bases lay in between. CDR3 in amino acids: CASSSDGGINEQFF. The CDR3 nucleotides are TGCGCCAGCAGCTCGGACGGGGGTATTAATGAGCAGTTCTTC. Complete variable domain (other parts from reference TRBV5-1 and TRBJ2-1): KAGVTQTPRYLIKTRGQQVTLSCSPISGHRSVSWYQQTPGQGLQFLFEYFSETQRNKGNFPGRFSGRQFSNSRSEMNVSTLELGDSALYLCASSSDGGINEQFFGPGTRLTVL.

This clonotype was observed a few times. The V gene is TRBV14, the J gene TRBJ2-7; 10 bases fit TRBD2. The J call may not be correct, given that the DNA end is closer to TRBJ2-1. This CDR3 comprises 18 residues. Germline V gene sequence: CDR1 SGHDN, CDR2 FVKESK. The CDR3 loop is CASSQALETGTSDDEQFF. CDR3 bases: TGTGCCAGCAGCCAAGCTTTAGAGACCGGGACTAGCGACGATGAGCAGTTCTTC.

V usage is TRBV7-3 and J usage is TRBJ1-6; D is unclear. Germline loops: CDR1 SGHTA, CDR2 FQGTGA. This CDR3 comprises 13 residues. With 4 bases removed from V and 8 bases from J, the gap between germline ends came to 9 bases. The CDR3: CASSSQRYSPLHF. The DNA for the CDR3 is TGTGCCAGCAGCTCCCAACGCTATTCACCCCTCCACTTT.

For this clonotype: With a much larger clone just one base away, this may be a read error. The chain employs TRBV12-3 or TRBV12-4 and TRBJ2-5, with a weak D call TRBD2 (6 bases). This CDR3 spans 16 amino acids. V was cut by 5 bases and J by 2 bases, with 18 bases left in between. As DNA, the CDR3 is TGTGCCAGCAGTCCTGGGGCGAGGCTAGCGCAAGAGACCCAGTACTTC. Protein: CASSPGARLAQETQYF.

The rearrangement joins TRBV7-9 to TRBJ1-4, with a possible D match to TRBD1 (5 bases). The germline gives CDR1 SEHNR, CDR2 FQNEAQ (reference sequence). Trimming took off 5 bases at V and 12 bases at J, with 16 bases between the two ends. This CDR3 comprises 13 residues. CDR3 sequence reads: CASSPTGSEELFF. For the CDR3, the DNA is TGTGCCAGCAGCCCTACAGGTTCAGAAGAACTGTTTTTT.

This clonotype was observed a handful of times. Written as DNA, the CDR3 is TGTGCCAGCAGCTTACTTACAGGGAGCTCCTACAATGAGCAGTTCTTC. This sequence encodes CASSLLTGSSYNEQFF. The chain links TRBV11-3 to TRBJ2-1; D is perhaps TRBD1 (6 bases). The CDR3 has 16 amino acids. V lost 2 bases to trimming and J lost 0 bases, with 11 bases between them. Germline V gives CDR1 SGHNT, CDR2 YENEEA.

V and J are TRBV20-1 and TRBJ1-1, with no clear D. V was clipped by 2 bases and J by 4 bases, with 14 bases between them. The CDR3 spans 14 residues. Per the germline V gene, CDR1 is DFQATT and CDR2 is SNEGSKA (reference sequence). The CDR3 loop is CSARWSKGSTEAFF. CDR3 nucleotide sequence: TGCAGTGCTAGATGGTCAAAAGGGAGCACTGAAGCTTTCTTT.

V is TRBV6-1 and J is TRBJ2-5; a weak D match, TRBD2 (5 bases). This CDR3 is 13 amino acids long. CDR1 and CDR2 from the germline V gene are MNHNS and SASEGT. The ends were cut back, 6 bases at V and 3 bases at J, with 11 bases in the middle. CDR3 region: CASRRRAEETQYF. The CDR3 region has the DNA TGTGCCAGCAGAAGGCGAGCGGAAGAGACCCAGTACTTC.

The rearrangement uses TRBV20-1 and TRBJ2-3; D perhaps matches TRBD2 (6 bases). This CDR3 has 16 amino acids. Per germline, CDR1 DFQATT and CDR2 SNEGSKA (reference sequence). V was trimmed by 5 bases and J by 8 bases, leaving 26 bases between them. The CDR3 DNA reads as TGCAGTGCTCCAACGTGGGACTTAAGGGGATCCGCTACGCAGTATTTT. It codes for CSAPTWDLRGSATQYF.

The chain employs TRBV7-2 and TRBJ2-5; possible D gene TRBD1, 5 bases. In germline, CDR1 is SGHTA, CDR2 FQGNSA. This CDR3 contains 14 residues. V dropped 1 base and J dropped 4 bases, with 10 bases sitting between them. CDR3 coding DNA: TGTGCCAGCAGCTTAGGGCTGCAGGGAGAGACCCAGTACTTC. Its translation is CASSLGLQGETQYF.

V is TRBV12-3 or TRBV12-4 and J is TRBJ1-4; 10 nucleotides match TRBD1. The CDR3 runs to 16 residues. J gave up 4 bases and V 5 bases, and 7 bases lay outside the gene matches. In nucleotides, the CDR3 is TGTGCCAGCAGTACTAGCCGGGACAGGGGTAATGAAAAACTGTTTTTT. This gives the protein CASSTSRDRGNEKLFF.

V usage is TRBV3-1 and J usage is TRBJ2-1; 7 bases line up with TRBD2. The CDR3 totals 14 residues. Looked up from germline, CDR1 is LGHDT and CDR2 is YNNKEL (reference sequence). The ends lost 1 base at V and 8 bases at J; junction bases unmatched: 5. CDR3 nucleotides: TGTGCCAGCAGCCAAGGACTAGCCCCCGATGAGCAGTTCTTC. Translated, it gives CASSQGLAPDEQFF.

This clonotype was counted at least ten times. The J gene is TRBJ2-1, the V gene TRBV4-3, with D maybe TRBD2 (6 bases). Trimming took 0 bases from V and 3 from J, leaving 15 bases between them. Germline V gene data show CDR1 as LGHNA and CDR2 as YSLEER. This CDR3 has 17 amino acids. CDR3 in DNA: TGCGCCAGCAGCCAAGAGGGCGTCGGGGGTGGCTACAATGAGCAGTTCTTC. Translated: CASSQEGVGGGYNEQFF.